Listed here are 15 T cell receptor beta chains from one sample, sequenced in a study of blood T cell repertoires in COVID-19. TCRdb's copy holds only in-frame clones and misses some; the assay was immunoSEQ multiplex PCR. The sample consists of approximately 260,000 clones, approximately 85% of them appearing once. The sequenced sample consisted of peripheral blood. Receptors originate from a woman in her sixties or seventies with acute or convalescent COVID-19.

V and J are TRBV13 and TRBJ1-1; a possible D gene is TRBD1 (6 bases). V lost 4 bases and J lost 0, with 12 bases in between. The CDR3 loop spans 15 amino acids. Germline lookup yields CDR1 PRHDT and CDR2 FYEKMQ (reference sequence). For the CDR3, the DNA is TGTGCCAGCAGCTCTCCGGGACACATGAACACTGAAGCTTTCTTT. It translates to CASSSPGHMNTEAFF.

This clone appeared a few times. The V and J genes are TRBV11-2 and TRBJ2-3, with TRBD2 matching 7 bases. The CDR3 has 19 residues. Germline CDR1 and CDR2: SGHAT and FQNNGV. Losses at the gene ends were 5 bases for V and 2 bases for J; bases not matched to a gene: 19. CDR3 coding DNA: TGTGCCAGCAGCATACCGTGGCGGGGGAGGCGGGCGCCCACAGATACGCAGTATTTT. Its protein is CASSIPWRGRRAPTDTQYF.

This chain links TRBV5-1 with TRBJ1-1; no firm D call. The V gene's germline CDR1 is SGHRS and CDR2 YFSETQ. Trimming removed 2 bases from V and 4 bases from J, with 9 bases in between. The CDR3 runs to 13 residues. The CDR3 bases are TGCGCCAGCAGCTTTCCCCCCTCCACTGAAGCTTTCTTT. This gives the protein CASSFPPSTEAFF.

This chain links TRBV18 with TRBJ2-5, with D possibly TRBD2 on 7 matching bases. Germline V gene data show CDR1 as KGHSH and CDR2 as LQKENI. Between the trimmed V and J ends, which lost 3 bases and 2 bases, there was a span of 13 bases. The CDR3 totals 15 residues. The CDR3 region is CASSPKGGPQETQYF. CDR3 DNA: TGTGCCAGCTCACCGAAGGGGGGGCCTCAAGAGACCCAGTACTTC.

This clone was detected once. The gene calls are TRBV19 and TRBJ2-7, with TRBD2 matching over 9 bases. There are 14 residues in the CDR3. Trimming at V came to 7 bases and at J to 0 bases, leaving 4 bases not matched to a gene. CDR1 and CDR2 (germline): LNHDA, SQIVND (reference sequence). CDR3 region: CASKERGVSYEQYF. CDR3 nucleotides: TGTGCCAGTAAGGAGCGGGGGGTCTCCTACGAGCAGTACTTC. Variable domain in full (rest from reference TRBV19 and TRBJ2-7): DGGITQSPKYLFRKEGQNVTLSCEQNLNHDAMYWYRQDPGQGLRLIYYSQIVNDFQKGDIAEGYSVSREKKESFPLTVTSAQKNPTAFYLCASKERGVSYEQYFGPGTRLTVT.

This rearrangement joins TRBV11-2 to TRBJ1-3; 8 bases fit TRBD1. Germline V gene data show CDR1 as SGHAT and CDR2 as FQNNGV. CDR3 length equals 14 residues. After removal of 6 bases from V and 1 base from J, the junction contained 2 bases not matched to a gene. The CDR3 coding sequence is TGTGCCAGCAGGAGGACAGGGTCTGGAAACACCATATATTTT. Translating gives CASRRTGSGNTIYF.

The rearrangement uses TRBV4-2 and TRBJ1-2; TRBD1 might be the D (6 bases). The CDR3 spans 16 residues. Deletions cut 0 bases from V and 7 bases from J, with 18 bases between. Germline assignment: CDR1 LGHNA and CDR2 YNFKEQ. The CDR3, as DNA: TGTGCCAGCAGCCAAGATCCCCAGGGGAAGGGGCTTGGCTACACCTTC. This codes for CASSQDPQGKGLGYTF.

The V gene is TRBV3-1 (or the pseudogene TRBV3-2), the J gene TRBJ2-2, with 10 bases identical to TRBD2. Germline loops: CDR1 LGHDT, CDR2 YNNKEL (reference sequence). The CDR3 extends over 14 amino acids. Trimming at V came to 3 bases and at J to 6 bases, leaving 1 base not matched to a gene. The CDR3 sequence is CASSQLAGAGELFF. Written as DNA, the CDR3 is TGTGCCAGCAGCCAGCTAGCGGGGGCCGGGGAGCTGTTTTTT.

CDR3 DNA: TGCGCCAGCAGCTTGGCCGGTGGAGGTCAGCCCCAGCATTTT. It translates to CASSLAGGGQPQHF. The V gene is TRBV5-1, the J gene TRBJ1-5; D gene uncertain. This CDR3 has 14 residues. V lost 0 bases and J lost 6, with 10 bases in between. The germline CDR1 and CDR2 sequences are SGHRS and YFSETQ.

V gene TRBV5-4 combines with J gene TRBJ2-2, with D perhaps matching TRBD1 (6 bases). V was shortened by 1 base and J by 1 base, with 11 bases between the two germline ends. CDR3 length: 16 residues. Germline CDR1 is SGHNT and CDR2 is YYREEE (reference sequence). The CDR3 sequence: CASSLLGAGNTGELFF. CDR3 bases: TGTGCCAGCAGCTTGCTGGGGGCTGGGAACACCGGGGAGCTGTTTTTT.

This chain links TRBV5-4 with TRBJ2-1; 9 bases are shared with TRBD1. This CDR3 has 16 amino acids. V lost 4 bases to trimming and J lost 3 bases; unmatched junction nucleotides: 8. CDR1 is SGHNT, CDR2 YYREEE, per germline (reference sequence). DNA for the CDR3: TGTGCCAGCAGCCCTTCCCGGGACAGGGTCTACAATGAGCAGTTCTTC. Its translation: CASSPSRDRVYNEQFF.

The rearrangement uses TRBV7-9 and TRBJ1-2, with no clear D. Trimming removed 11 bases from V and 4 bases from J, with 17 bases in between. CDR3 size: 13 residues. Germline V gene sequence: CDR1 SEHNR, CDR2 FQNEAQ (reference sequence). As DNA, the CDR3 is TGTGCCTCTACTAATCCGGGGATCTATGGCTACACCTTC. This encodes CASTNPGIYGYTF.

The V and J genes are TRBV5-4 and TRBJ1-4; perhaps TRBD1 as D (6 bases). Trimming stripped 2 bases from V and 3 bases from J, with 11 bases between. Germline loops: CDR1 SGHNT, CDR2 YYREEE (reference sequence). The CDR3 runs to 15 residues. The CDR3 bases are TGTGCCAGCAGCTTTGCCGGACAGCCTAATGAAAAACTGTTTTTT. It specifies CASSFAGQPNEKLFF.

This chain connects TRBV7-6 to TRBJ1-3; D is unclear. CDR1 and CDR2 (germline): SGHVS, FNYEAQ. Trimming removed 4 bases at V and 0 bases at J, with 10 bases between. This CDR3 has 15 amino acids. CDR3 nucleotides: TGTGCCAGCAGCTCGAATAGCAACTCTGGAAACACCATATATTTT. The encoded protein is CASSSNSNSGNTIYF.

In its sample, this clone was seen once. The chain combines TRBV2 with TRBJ1-6, with 10 bases matching TRBD1. J gave up 8 bases and V 2 bases, and 6 bases lay outside the gene matches. Germline-derived CDR1 and CDR2 are SNHLY and FYNNEI. The CDR3 loop spans 16 amino acids. CDR3 amino acids: CASSESRQGAHSPLHF. As DNA, the CDR3 is TGTGCCAGCAGTGAATCGAGACAGGGGGCTCATTCACCCCTCCACTTT.